The clone carrying this TCR beta chain appeared a single time. This entry belongs to a study of shared clonotypes between healthy human individuals. CDR1 is MDHEN, CDR2 SYDVKM, per germline. This CDR3 has 12 residues. Trimming left V 7 bases short and J 5 bases short, with 11 bases between. The assay was immunoSEQ multiplex PCR, and TCRdb's table has in-frame clones only and misses some. Here the sample spans about 480,000 clones, 79% being singletons. This receptor was obtained from a middle-aged woman in good health. Some clones in this sample may be carry-over from other donors' samples. The V call is TRBV28, the J call TRBJ2-5, with D unresolved. The sequencing sample was made of PBMCs. The CDR3 reads CASNVIGETQYF. CDR3 DNA sequence: TGTGCCAGCAATGTGATTGGGGAGACCCAGTACTTC.